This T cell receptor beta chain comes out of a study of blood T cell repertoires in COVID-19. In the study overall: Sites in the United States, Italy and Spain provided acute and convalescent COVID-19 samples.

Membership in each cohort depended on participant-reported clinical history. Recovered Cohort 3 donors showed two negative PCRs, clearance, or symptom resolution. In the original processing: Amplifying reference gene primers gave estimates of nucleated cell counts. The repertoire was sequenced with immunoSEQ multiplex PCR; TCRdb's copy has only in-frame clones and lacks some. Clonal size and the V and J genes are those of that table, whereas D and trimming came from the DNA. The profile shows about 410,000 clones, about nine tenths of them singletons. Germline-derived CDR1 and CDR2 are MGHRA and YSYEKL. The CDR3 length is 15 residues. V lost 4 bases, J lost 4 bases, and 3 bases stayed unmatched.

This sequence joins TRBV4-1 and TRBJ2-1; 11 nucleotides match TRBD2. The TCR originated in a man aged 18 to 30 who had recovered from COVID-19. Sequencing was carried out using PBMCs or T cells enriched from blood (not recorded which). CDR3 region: CASSLTSGVYNEQFF. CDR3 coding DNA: TGCGCCAGCAGCCTGACTAGCGGGGTATACAATGAGCAGTTCTTC.